This T cell receptor beta chain emerged from a study of identical twins (dated by TCRdb to 2015 to 2016). Notes on the research overall: To test whether fetal clonotypes persist, the study used deep sequencing on TCR alpha and beta repertoires from monozygotic twins, unrelated adults of various ages, and cord blood. To rule out contamination, the twin experiments were replicated at different times with different library preparation protocols.

The paper's findings and limits, for the study overall: Abundant cord blood beta clonotypes carried fewer insertions; young adult naive repertoires showed a weaker similar trend, while memory repertoires showed none. Because the same donors could not be followed over many years, conclusions were based on cross-sectional statistical analysis. A weaker excess of twin sharing was found in beta out-of-frame sequences because the signal-to-noise ratio was lowered by fewer shared sequences. Compared with coincidental sharing between unrelated individuals, out-of-frame TCR alpha sequences shared between twins had an excess of sequences with low generation probability. Recombination models systematically underestimated out-of-frame TCR alpha sharing in monozygotic twins but agreed with sharing between unrelated individuals. Zero-insertion analyses could be partly confounded by invariant T cells such as MAIT and iNKT, though diverse VJ usage argued against such confounding for most clonotypes.

The method was 5' RACE. Instrument on record: Illumina HiSeq 2000. Template switching added a universal primer binding site, and the final cDNA carried a unique molecular identifier that allowed TCR cDNA molecules to be counted accurately. Specific primers in the conserved constant-segment region were used to synthesize first-strand cDNA for the TCR alpha and beta chains. Each cDNA library was double barcoded, with a SMART-Mk sample barcode plus Illumina barcodes, to control for contamination. TruSeq adapter sequences along with Illumina sample barcodes were introduced in two successive PCR steps. The TCR alpha and beta cDNA libraries were sequenced on the Illumina HiSeq platform using custom primers. Turning to the authors' computational methods: MiGEC processed the raw reads to extract unique molecular identifiers, while MiXCR was used to determine the CDR3 positions. Recombination models were inferred per individual with the repgenHMM and IGoR tools using an EM algorithm. Shared clonotype analysis was performed with the tcR package in R, normalizing sharing by the product of cloneset sizes. To study raw recombination without the effects of thymic and clonal selection, out-of-frame nonproductive sequences were analyzed. In-frame beta chains were kept once TCRdb had trimmed the public reads at Q25 with fastp and called clones with MiXCR. Every distinct CDR3 protein forms one entry, paired with its most common genes and DNA. In this record, the V and J calls reflect TCRdb's handling and not the investigators' own analysis. This sample has about 810,000 distinct CDR3 sequences in its table, and roughly 12% of those were observed once. The ten largest account for around 1.5% of the sample.

Every donor in the study was a healthy Caucasian. Three pairs of female monozygotic twins, all aged roughly 18 to 29 years, made up the twin cohort. The RNA used for TCR libraries was isolated from peripheral blood mononuclear cells. Deletion took 4 bases off V and 3 bases off J, with a span of 14 bases between the germline ends. Taken from cysteine to phenylalanine, the CDR3 has 15 residues. Just CDR3 DNA is preserved here, 45 bases in frame from base 1. Taken from the germline V gene, the CDR1 and CDR2 loops are SGHRS and YFSETQ. This clonotype was detected only a few times. Its antigen is unknown. No much larger clonotype is one base removed from it; base qualities were not supplied. This same sample was also taken into another study, of yellow fever vaccine responses in identical twins. The second study also describes: According to the authors, in identical twins the way T cells responded to vaccination appeared partly convergent and partly personalized. Focusing on identical twins, the study followed the T cell clones that responded to the vaccine, and did so with precision.

The source material was PBMCs. This receptor was identified in a woman between 18 and 30 years old in good health. The chain is assembled from TRBV5-1 and TRBJ2-1; the D segment could be TRBD1, given 6 matching bases. The CDR3 protein sequence reads: CASSQQGKGYNEQFF. The DNA sequence follows: TGCGCCAGCAGCCAACAGGGTAAGGGCTACAATGAGCAGTTCTTC.